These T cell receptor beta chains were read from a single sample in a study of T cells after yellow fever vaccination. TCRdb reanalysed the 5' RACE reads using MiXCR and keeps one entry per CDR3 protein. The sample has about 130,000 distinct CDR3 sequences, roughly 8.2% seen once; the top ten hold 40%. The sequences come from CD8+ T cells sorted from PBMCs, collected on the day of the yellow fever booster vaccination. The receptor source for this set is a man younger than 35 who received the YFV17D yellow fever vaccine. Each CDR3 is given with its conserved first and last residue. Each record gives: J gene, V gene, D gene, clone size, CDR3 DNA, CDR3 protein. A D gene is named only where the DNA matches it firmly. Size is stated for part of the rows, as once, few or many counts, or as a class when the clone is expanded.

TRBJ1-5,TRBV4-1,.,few,TGCGCCAGCAGCCAAGATTTCGGGATTAAGCAGCCCCAGCATTTT,CASSQDFGIKQPQHF
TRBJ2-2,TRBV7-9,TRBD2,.,TGTGCCAGCAGCATAGTGACTAGCGGAGACGGGGAGCTGTTTTTT,CASSIVTSGDGELFF
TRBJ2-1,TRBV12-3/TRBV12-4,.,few,TGTGCCAGCAGCCATGGTTTGAATGAGCAGTTCTTC,CASSHGLNEQFF
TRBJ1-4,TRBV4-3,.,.,TGCGCCAGCAGCCAAGTGCGGAGGGAGGAAAAACTGTTTTTT,CASSQVRREEKLFF
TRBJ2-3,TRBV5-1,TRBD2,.,TGCGCCAGCACCTCGGGGGGTGGGACAGATACGCAGTATTTT,CASTSGGGTDTQYF
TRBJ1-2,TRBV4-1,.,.,TGCGCCAGCAGCCAAGAAGAGGAACTTAACTATGGCTACACCTTC,CASSQEEELNYGYTF
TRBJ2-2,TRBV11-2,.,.,TGTGCCAGCAGCTTTATGACGAACACCGGGGAGCTGTTTTTT,CASSFMTNTGELFF
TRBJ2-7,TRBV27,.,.,TGTGCCAGCAGTTTCCAGGGGTCCTACGAGCAGTACTTC,CASSFQGSYEQYF
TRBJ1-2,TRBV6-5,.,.,TGTGCCAGCAGTACGGTGACAGGAAACTATGGCTACACCTTC,CASSTVTGNYGYTF
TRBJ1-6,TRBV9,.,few,TGTGCCAGCAGCGTCTGGTCCCGGAGCTCCTATAATTCACCCCTCCACTTT,CASSVWSRSSYNSPLHF
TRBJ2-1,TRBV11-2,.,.,TGTGCCAGCAGCTTAGGGGGCCTGGACAATGAGCAGTTCTTC,CASSLGGLDNEQFF
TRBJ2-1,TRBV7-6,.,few,TGTGCCAGCAGCCCCGGACGGAGCTCCTACAATGAGCAGTTCTTC,CASSPGRSSYNEQFF
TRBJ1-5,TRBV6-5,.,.,TGTGCCAGCAGTTTTACGGGGAATCAGCCCCAGCATTTT,CASSFTGNQPQHF
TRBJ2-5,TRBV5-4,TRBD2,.,TGTGCCAGCAGCTCCACCGGGGGGAAGAACCAGTACTTC,CASSSTGGKNQYF
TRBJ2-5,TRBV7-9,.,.,TGTGCCAGCAGCTCCTCTCTGACCCAGTACTTC,CASSSSLTQYF
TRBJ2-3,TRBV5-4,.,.,TGTGCCAGCAGCCGGGGAGTAGATACGCAGTATTTT,CASSRGVDTQYF
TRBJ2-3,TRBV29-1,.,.,TGCAGCGTCGGGGACGGGTGGGAGCAGTATTTT,CSVGDGWEQYF
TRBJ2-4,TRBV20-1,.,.,TGCAGTGCTAGAGGTCTTACCGAAAACATTCAGTACTTC,CSARGLTENIQYF
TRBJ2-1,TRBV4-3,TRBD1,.,TGCGCCAGCAGCCAGGATACAGGGGGCGGGTATGAGCAGTTCTTC,CASSQDTGGGYEQFF
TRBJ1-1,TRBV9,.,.,TGTGCCAGCAGCGTAGGGGGGCTGAGGACTGAAGCTTTCTTT,CASSVGGLRTEAFF
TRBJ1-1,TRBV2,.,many,TGTGCCAGCAGTGAGAGCAGTGTGGGGACTGAAGCTTTCTTT,CASSESSVGTEAFF
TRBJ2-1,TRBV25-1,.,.,TGTGCCAGCCTTGGAGCAGGGGTTGAGCAGTTCTTC,CASLGAGVEQFF
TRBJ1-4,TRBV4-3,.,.,TGCGCCAGCAGCCAAGCGGGGGGAACTAATGAAAAACTGTTTTTT,CASSQAGGTNEKLFF
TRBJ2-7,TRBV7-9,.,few,TGTGCCAGCAGCATATCGCCGGGACTCACCTACGAGCAGTACTTC,CASSISPGLTYEQYF
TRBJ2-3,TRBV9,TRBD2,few,TGTGCCAGCAGCATCCGACTAGCGGGGACCACAGATACGCAGTATTTT,CASSIRLAGTTDTQYF
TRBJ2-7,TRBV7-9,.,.,TGTGCCAGCAGCTTAGGCGGGGATCGCCCCTACGAGCAGTACTTC,CASSLGGDRPYEQYF
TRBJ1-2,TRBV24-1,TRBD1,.,TGTGCCACCAGTGATGACAGGGGGGGCCGATATGGCTACACCTTC,CATSDDRGGRYGYTF
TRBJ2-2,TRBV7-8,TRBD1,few,TGTGCCAGCAGCATTCCGGGACAGGGGGCTAACACCGGGGAGCTGTTTTTT,CASSIPGQGANTGELFF
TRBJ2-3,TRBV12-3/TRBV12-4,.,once,TGTGCCAGTATACGGAGCCGGGACTGGGATGTGGATACGCAGTATTTT,CASIRSRDWDVDTQYF
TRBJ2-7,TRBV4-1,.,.,TGCGCCAGCAGCCAAGGAAAGGCATACGAGCAGTACTTC,CASSQGKAYEQYF
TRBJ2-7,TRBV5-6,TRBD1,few,TGTGCCAGCAGCTCAGGGCCCAGGACAGGGGGCTACGAGCAGTACTTC,CASSSGPRTGGYEQYF
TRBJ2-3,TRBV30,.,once,TGTGCCTGGGGAGACGGACTGGCGCAGTATTTT,CAWGDGLAQYF
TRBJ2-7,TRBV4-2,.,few,TGTGCCAGCAGCCCGGGGCACTCCTACGAGCAGTACTTC,CASSPGHSYEQYF
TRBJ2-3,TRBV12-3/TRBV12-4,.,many,TGTGCCAGCAGCCGGGAAACTGGCACAGATACGCAGTATTTT,CASSRETGTDTQYF
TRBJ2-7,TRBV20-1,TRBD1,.,TGCAGTGCTAGGGGAACAGGGGACTACGAGCAGTACTTC,CSARGTGDYEQYF
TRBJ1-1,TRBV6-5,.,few,TGTGCCAGCGAAACGAACACTGAAGCTTTCTTT,CASETNTEAFF
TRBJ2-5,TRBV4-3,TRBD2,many,TGCGCCAGCAGCCAGAGGACTAGCCCGCAAGAGACCCAGTACTTC,CASSQRTSPQETQYF
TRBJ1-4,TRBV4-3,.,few,TGCGCCAGCAGCCAAGAGGGAGGGCTACCAAATGAAAAACTGTTTTTT,CASSQEGGLPNEKLFF
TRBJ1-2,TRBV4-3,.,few,TGCGCCAGCAGCCAAGCGGACATGGCTTACCTCTATGGCTACACCTTC,CASSQADMAYLYGYTF
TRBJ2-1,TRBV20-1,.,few,TGCAGTGCCCTACCAGGGGGGTTTAATGAGCAGTTCTTC,CSALPGGFNEQFF
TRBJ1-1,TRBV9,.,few,TGTGCCAGCAGCTCTCCTCAAAGCGGGACTGAAGCTTTCTTT,CASSSPQSGTEAFF
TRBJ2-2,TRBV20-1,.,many,TGCAGTGCGGCAACTGGGTTAGGGGAGCTGTTTTTT,CSAATGLGELFF
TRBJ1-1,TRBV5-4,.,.,TGTGCCAGCAGCCTAGACGGGACTGAAGCTTTCTTT,CASSLDGTEAFF
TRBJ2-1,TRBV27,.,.,TGTGCCAGCAGTTTACTGCCGGGGGCCGCCAATGAGCAGTTCTTC,CASSLLPGAANEQFF
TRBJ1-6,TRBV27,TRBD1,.,TGTGCCAGCAGAATGGACAGGGTTAATTCACCCCTCCACTTT,CASRMDRVNSPLHF
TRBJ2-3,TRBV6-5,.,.,TGTGCCAGCAGTCCCTCACCCGAGGGGACAGATACGCAGTATTTT,CASSPSPEGTDTQYF
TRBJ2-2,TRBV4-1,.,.,TGCGCCAGCAGCCAAGATCCTAGCACCACCGGGGAGCTGTTTTTT,CASSQDPSTTGELFF
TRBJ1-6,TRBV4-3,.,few,TGCGCCAGCAGCGAAGGGCTAGGAGAGACCTATAATTCACCCCTCCACTTT,CASSEGLGETYNSPLHF
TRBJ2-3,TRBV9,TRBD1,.,TGTGCCAGCACCAGGGGGCTCACCACAGATACGCAGTATTTT,CASTRGLTTDTQYF
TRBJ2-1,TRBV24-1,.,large,TGTGCCACCAGTGATCGTCTCTACAATGAGCAGTTCTTC,CATSDRLYNEQFF
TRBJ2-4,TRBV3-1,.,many,TGTGCCAGCAGCCTTACCGGGACTTTCAACATTCAGTACTTC,CASSLTGTFNIQYF
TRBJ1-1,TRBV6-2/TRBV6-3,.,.,TGTGCCAGCAGACTCAGGCCTATGAACACTGAAGCTTTCTTT,CASRLRPMNTEAFF
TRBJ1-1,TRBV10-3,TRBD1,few,TGTGCCATCAGTGAAGGCAGGGGGAAGAACACTGAAGCTTTCTTT,CAISEGRGKNTEAFF
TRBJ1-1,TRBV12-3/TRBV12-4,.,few,TGTGCCAGCAGTTCCCTGGGAGGAGGCGCTGAAGCTTTCTTT,CASSSLGGGAEAFF